This TCR beta chain was sequenced for a study of blood T cell repertoires in COVID-19. At the level of the study: COVID-19 samples collected from the United States, Italy and Spain covered acute and convalescent phases. The cDNA or gDNA used as material had been derived from T cells, B-cell-depleted T cells, or PBMCs.

Authors' data handling: Amplification of reference gene primers was used by the study to estimate nucleated cell counts. Some clones are missing from TCRdb's copy, which holds only in-frame ones; the method was immunoSEQ multiplex PCR. V and J calls and clone size come straight from that table; D and trimming were deduced from the DNA. The data contain about 300,000 clones, around 87% of them singletons. The CDR3 spans 14 residues. Trimming took 7 bases from V and 2 from J, leaving 14 bases between them. CDR1 is KGHSH, CDR2 LQKENI, per germline. The J gene is TRBJ1-2, the V gene TRBV18; D gene ambiguous. This receptor was identified in a man between 65 and 85 years old with acute or convalescent COVID-19. The sample consisted of peripheral blood. For the CDR3, the DNA is TGTGCCAGCTACGCCCTCCAGCGAAACTATGGCTACACCTTC. It encodes CASYALQRNYGYTF.